One TCR beta chain is described in this entry. Living in 24 US areas, the participants were between roughly 18 and 90 years of age. Participants were placed into cohorts based on the clinical history they reported. Authors' data handling: For nucleated cells, counts were estimated from reference gene primer amplification. Only in-frame clones appear in the TCRdb table, and some are missing; sequencing was by immunoSEQ multiplex PCR. Clone size and V and J calls were adopted from that table, with D and trimming inferred from the DNA. The data show 150,000 to 200,000 clones, 84% seen once. This record comes from a study of blood T cell repertoires in COVID-19. Trimming removed 0 bases from V and 2 bases from J, with 15 bases in between. The germline V gene has CDR1 SGDLS and CDR2 YYNGEE. The CDR3 covers 17 residues.

The sequence was collected from a woman in her twenties or thirties who had been exposed to COVID-19. The sequencing input was PBMCs or T cells enriched from blood (not recorded which). The rearrangement links TRBV9 to TRBJ1-3; D is perhaps TRBD1 (5 bases). The CDR3 sequence is CASSVEVGGLPGNTIYF. The CDR3 nucleotides are TGTGCCAGCAGCGTAGAGGTCGGGGGTTTACCTGGAAACACCATATATTTT. Supplemented by reference TRBV9 and TRBJ1-3, the full variable domain reads DSGVTQTPKHLITATGQRVTLRCSPRSGDLSVYWYQQSLDQGLQFLIQYYNGEERAKGNILERFSAQQFPDLHSELNLSSLELGDSALYFCASSVEVGGLPGNTIYFGEGSWLTVV.